The clone carrying this T cell receptor beta chain was counted ten times or more. Antigen specificity is unknown. The V gene's germline CDR1 is DFQATT and CDR2 SNEGSKA (reference sequence). This CDR3 has 14 amino acids. V gave up 3 bases and J gave up 3 bases; unmatched junction bases: 3. In the ophthalmopathy cohort, Clinical Activity Score was at least 3, NOSPECS grade at least 4, and duration under 3 months. It was uncontrolled infection, other autoimmune disease, pregnancy or lactation that excluded patients. Clinical symptoms, serum thyroxine, TRAb, thyroid ultrasound and orbital computed tomography informed diagnoses. This sample is part of a study of T cells in Graves' hyperthyroidism and ophthalmopathy. The source material, RNA transcripts, was used to amplify TCR beta CDR3 regions. First-round RT-PCR with HTBI primers amplified the TCR CDR3 region. Each CDR3 protein gets one entry after TCRdb re-called the multiplex PCR reads with MiXCR. The sample includes some 490,000 distinct CDR3 sequences, about 15% of them seen just once.

Overall study findings and caveats: In the blood, most expanded thyroid clonotypes above 0.001 appeared as well.

This sequence originates from a woman in her twenties or thirties with Graves' ophthalmopathy. Sequenced: blood. This chain joins TRBV20-1 and TRBJ1-2, with 11 bases that match TRBD1. The CDR3, as DNA: TGCAGTGCTAGTAGGGACAGGGGGGACTATGGCTACACCTTC. Its translation: CSASRDRGDYGYTF.